One and the same sample provided the 13 T cell receptor beta chains below, sequenced in a study of T cell repertoires in cytomegalovirus infection (dated by TCRdb to 2018 to 2020). For sequencing, an Illumina HiSeq 1500 was employed. TCRdb reprocessing: public reads trimmed at Q25 with fastp, clones called with MiXCR, in-frame beta chains kept. Every distinct CDR3 protein forms one entry, paired with its most common genes and DNA. This sample is represented by approximately 500,000 distinct CDR3 sequences; around 11% of them were singletons. Jointly, the top ten make up around 9.6% of the sample. The sample consisted of PBMCs. The receptor source for this set is a human donor in good health (CMV status not recorded). Some clones in this sample may be carry-over from other donors' samples.

The V call is TRBV5-1, the J call TRBJ1-2; D is perhaps TRBD1 (6 bases). Germline V gene data show CDR1 as SGHRS and CDR2 as YFSETQ. With 2 bases removed from V and 14 bases from J, the gap between germline ends came to 22 bases. The CDR3 loop spans 14 amino acids. CDR3 amino acids: CASSFHPNDRSDTF. For the CDR3, the DNA is TGCGCCAGCAGCTTTCATCCTAATGACAGGTCCGATACCTTC.

V is TRBV28 and J is TRBJ2-5, with 8 positions matching TRBD1. V shed 6 bases and J 0 bases; nucleotides not matched to a gene: 12. Looked up from germline, CDR1 is MDHEN and CDR2 is SYDVKM. CDR3 length equals 17 residues. CDR3 residues: CASSRSPDRGYQETQYF. The CDR3 nucleotides read TGTGCCAGCAGCCGAAGCCCCGACAGGGGATACCAAGAGACCCAGTACTTC.

This clonotype has only one observation. The CDR3 end shows no conserved phenylalanine or tryptophan, and so a read error is likely. The chain recombines TRBV5-1 with TRBJ1-1; 9 positions agree with TRBD1. Per germline, CDR1 SGHRS and CDR2 YFSETQ. Trimming removed 6 bases from V and 6 bases from J; junction bases left unmatched: 6. The CDR3 spans 13 residues. The CDR3 spells CASKEQGAAEAFS. The CDR3 DNA reads as TGCGCCAGCAAGGAACAGGGGGCGGCTGAAGCTTTCTCT.

This clonotype came up a few times. The chain combines TRBV20-1 with TRBJ1-2; D uncertain. V dropped 1 base and J dropped 6 bases, with 15 bases sitting between them. This CDR3 has 14 residues. Germline V gene lookup returns CDR1 DFQATT and CDR2 SNEGSKA (reference sequence). CDR3 coding DNA: TGCAGTGCTAGAGCGGGGTTAAAAAGCGATGGCTACACCTTC. Translation gives CSARAGLKSDGYTF.

The rearrangement uses TRBV28 and TRBJ2-1, with D perhaps matching TRBD1 (5 bases). CDR3 length equals 14 residues. The V and J ends lost 3 bases and 6 bases respectively, with 12 bases between them. The germline CDR1 and CDR2 sequences are MDHEN and SYDVKM. In DNA form, the CDR3 reads TGTGCCAGCAGTTTTGGGCCCCAGGGCAATGAGCAGTTCTTC. Translated: CASSFGPQGNEQFF. Based on the CDR3 plus reference TRBV28 and TRBJ2-1, the full variable domain is DVKVTQSSRYLVKRTGEKVFLECVQDMDHENMFWYRQDPGLGLRLIYFSYDVKMKEKGDIPEGYSVSREKKERFSLILESASTNQTSMYLCASSFGPQGNEQFFGPGTRLTVL.

The chain combines TRBV5-6 with TRBJ2-1, with D tentatively TRBD2 (7 bases). This CDR3 has 12 amino acids. The V gene lost 5 bases and the J gene lost 10 bases, with 13 bases spanning the gap. Germline values: CDR1 SGHDT, CDR2 YYEEEE. CDR3 sequence reads: CASRTGGPEQFF. CDR3 DNA: TGTGCCAGCAGGACCGGGGGGCCCGAGCAGTTCTTC. The complete variable domain, with remaining parts taken from reference TRBV5-6 and TRBJ2-1, reads DAGVTQSPTHLIKTRGQQVTLRCSPKSGHDTVSWYQQALGQGPQFIFQYYEEEERQRGNFPDRFSGHQFPNYSSELNVNALLLGDSALYLCASRTGGPEQFFGPGTRLTVL.

There are many counts of this clonotype. The gene calls are TRBV6-6 and TRBJ2-3, with TRBD2 as a possible D gene (6 bases). Trimming removed 9 bases at V and 11 bases at J, with 12 bases between. Germline lookup yields CDR1 MNHNY and CDR2 SVGAGI (reference sequence). The CDR3 has 10 amino acids. CDR3 DNA sequence: TGTGCCAGTAGCGGAGAAAGGCAGTATTTT. Amino acid sequence: CASSGERQYF.

This clonotype was counted at least ten times. This chain links TRBV7-8 with TRBJ2-1, with 8 bases lining up with TRBD1. Trimming at V came to 3 bases and at J to 4 bases, leaving 11 bases not matched to a gene. Germline V CDR1 and CDR2: SGHVS, FQNEAQ. The CDR3 covers 17 residues. As DNA, the CDR3 is TGTGCCAGCAGCTTCCAAGGGGGGACAGGTCGGTACAATGAGCAGTTCTTC. Its protein is CASSFQGGTGRYNEQFF. Supplemented by reference TRBV7-8 and TRBJ2-1, the full variable domain reads GAGVSQSPRYKVAKRGQDVALRCDPISGHVSLFWYQQALGQGPEFLTYFQNEAQLDKSGLPSDRFFAERPEGSVSTLKIQRTQQEDSAVYLCASSFQGGTGRYNEQFFGPGTRLTVL.

This clonotype was recorded at least ten times. The gene calls are TRBV19 and TRBJ1-2; no definite D call. Germline lookup yields CDR1 LNHDA and CDR2 SQIVND (reference sequence). The ends were cut back, 6 bases at V and 4 bases at J, with 15 bases in the middle. This CDR3 contains 14 residues. DNA of the CDR3: TGTGCCAGTAGCCTCAACGGGAGGAGCTATGGCTACACCTTC. It is translated as CASSLNGRSYGYTF.

This clonotype was picked up many times. The CDR3 nucleotides read TGCAGTGCTAGAGTAGGGAACACTGAAGCTTTCTTT. Protein product: CSARVGNTEAFF. The rearrangement links TRBV20-1 to TRBJ1-1, with no clear D. The germline CDR1 and CDR2 sequences are DFQATT and SNEGSKA (reference sequence). The length of the CDR3 is 12 residues. Trimming stripped 1 base from V and 1 base from J, with 4 bases between.

The table lists this clonotype with many counts. The chain is built from TRBV7-6 and TRBJ2-6, with D unresolved. Germline V CDR1 and CDR2: SGHVS, FNYEAQ. Trimming pared 0 bases from V and 0 bases from J, leaving 9 bases between. CDR3 length: 17 amino acids. The chain's CDR3 is CASSLAGRSSGANVLTF. The DNA for the CDR3 is TGTGCCAGCAGCTTAGCAGGCAGGAGCTCTGGGGCCAACGTCCTGACTTTC.

This chain uses TRBV18 with TRBJ1-2; 7 bases agree with TRBD1. The CDR3 runs 14 residues. V shed 5 bases and J 5 bases; nucleotides not matched to a gene: 8. Germline loops: CDR1 KGHSH, CDR2 LQKENI. The CDR3 DNA reads TGTGCCAGCTCATCCGGACAGGCATCTTATGGCTACACCTTC. It translates to CASSSGQASYGYTF.

The sample holds many counts of this clonotype. V and J are TRBV3-1 and TRBJ1-4; D is uncertain. CDR1 is LGHDT and CDR2 is YNNKEL in the germline V gene (reference sequence). V was cut by 4 bases and J by 5 bases, with 8 bases left in between. This CDR3 contains 13 residues. CDR3 bases: TGTGCCAGCAGCCTGGAAGAGAATGAAAAACTGTTTTTT. The encoded protein is CASSLEENEKLFF.